A selection of T cell receptor beta chains follows, all from one sample in a study of blood T cell repertoires in COVID-19. Method: immunoSEQ multiplex PCR; TCRdb's copy keeps in-frame clones and lacks some. The sample lists 140,000 or so clones, 84% occurring once. Sequencing was done on a sample of peripheral blood. These receptors originate from a human donor in a cohort sampled during active COVID-19. CDR3s include the opening cysteine and the closing phenylalanine or tryptophan. Fields, in order: CDR3 protein, CDR3 DNA, J gene, CDR3 length, V gene, clone size, D gene. D genes are given only for firm matches. Clone size is shown for a subset of rows, as once, few, many or a class of expanded clone.

cdr3_aa: CASSLGGHGANVLTF; cdr3_nt: TGTGCCAGCAGCTTAGGGGGCCATGGGGCCAACGTCCTGACTTTC; j_call: TRBJ2-6; cdr3_length: 15; v_call: TRBV7-9; clone_size: NA; d_call: NA
cdr3_aa: CASSVGQENTIYF; cdr3_nt: TGCGCCAGCAGCGTCGGACAGGAAAACACCATATATTTT; j_call: TRBJ1-3; cdr3_length: 13; v_call: TRBV5-1; clone_size: NA; d_call: TRBD1
cdr3_aa: CASSGDWEDNQPQHF; cdr3_nt: TGTGCCAGCAGTGGGGACTGGGAGGACAATCAGCCCCAGCATTTT; j_call: TRBJ1-5; cdr3_length: 15; v_call: TRBV2; clone_size: NA; d_call: NA
cdr3_aa: CASRPMGQVNQPQHF; cdr3_nt: TGTGCCAGCAGACCCATGGGACAGGTTAATCAGCCCCAGCATTTT; j_call: TRBJ1-5; cdr3_length: 15; v_call: TRBV6-5; clone_size: few; d_call: TRBD1
cdr3_aa: CASSQAADIKTSPLHF; cdr3_nt: TGTGCCAGCAGCCAAGCCGCGGACATTAAAACCTCACCCCTCCACTTT; j_call: TRBJ1-6; cdr3_length: 16; v_call: TRBV4-2; clone_size: NA; d_call: NA
cdr3_aa: CASSERDRGRFTEAFF; cdr3_nt: TGTGCCAGCAGTGAAAGGGACAGGGGGCGCTTCACTGAAGCTTTCTTT; j_call: TRBJ1-1; cdr3_length: 16; v_call: TRBV2; clone_size: NA; d_call: TRBD1
cdr3_aa: CASSPERDQPQHF; cdr3_nt: TGTGCCAGCTCACCAGAGCGGGATCAGCCCCAGCATTTT; j_call: TRBJ1-5; cdr3_length: 13; v_call: TRBV18; clone_size: NA; d_call: NA
cdr3_aa: CASSGSGRAGANVLTF; cdr3_nt: TGTGCCAGCAGCGGAAGCGGGAGGGCTGGGGCCAACGTCCTGACTTTC; j_call: TRBJ2-6; cdr3_length: 16; v_call: TRBV13; clone_size: NA; d_call: TRBD2
cdr3_aa: CASSESRGGRETQYF; cdr3_nt: TGCGCCAGCAGTGAGTCAAGAGGGGGCAGGGAGACCCAGTACTTC; j_call: TRBJ2-5; cdr3_length: 15; v_call: TRBV10-2; clone_size: few; d_call: TRBD1
cdr3_aa: CASSLDRAGISYNEQFF; cdr3_nt: TGTGCCAGCAGCTTAGATCGAGCGGGGATCTCCTACAATGAGCAGTTCTTC; j_call: TRBJ2-1; cdr3_length: 17; v_call: TRBV11-2; clone_size: NA; d_call: TRBD2
cdr3_aa: CASSTGIRGYTF; cdr3_nt: TGTGCCAGCAGCACAGGGATCCGTGGCTACACCTTC; j_call: TRBJ1-2; cdr3_length: 12; v_call: TRBV28; clone_size: few; d_call: NA
cdr3_aa: CAISRDRGLAEQYF; cdr3_nt: TGTGCCATCAGCCGGGACAGGGGGCTAGCCGAGCAGTACTTC; j_call: TRBJ2-7; cdr3_length: 14; v_call: TRBV10-3; clone_size: NA; d_call: TRBD1
cdr3_aa: CASSEFSGLASQPQHF; cdr3_nt: TGTGCCAGCAGTGAATTCTCAGGGTTAGCCAGTCAGCCCCAGCATTTT; j_call: TRBJ1-5; cdr3_length: 16; v_call: TRBV6-1; clone_size: NA; d_call: NA
cdr3_aa: CASSPADRGTGNTIYF; cdr3_nt: TGTGCCAGCAGCCCAGCGGACAGGGGTACTGGAAACACCATATATTTT; j_call: TRBJ1-3; cdr3_length: 16; v_call: TRBV7-9; clone_size: NA; d_call: TRBD1
cdr3_aa: CASRERFDEQFF; cdr3_nt: TGTGCCAGCAGAGAGCGGTTTGATGAGCAGTTCTTC; j_call: TRBJ2-1; cdr3_length: 12; v_call: TRBV28; clone_size: NA; d_call: NA
cdr3_aa: CATSDGVGTAPETQYF; cdr3_nt: TGTGCCACCAGTGATGGGGTTGGGACAGCCCCAGAGACCCAGTACTTC; j_call: TRBJ2-5; cdr3_length: 16; v_call: TRBV24-1; clone_size: NA; d_call: TRBD1
cdr3_aa: CASSLGPGSAQPQHF; cdr3_nt: TGTGCCAGCAGTTTAGGGCCAGGGTCTGCTCAGCCCCAGCATTTT; j_call: TRBJ1-5; cdr3_length: 15; v_call: TRBV28; clone_size: NA; d_call: NA
cdr3_aa: CASRPGQAGTEAFF; cdr3_nt: TGTGCCAGCAGGCCTGGGCAGGCCGGCACTGAAGCTTTCTTT; j_call: TRBJ1-1; cdr3_length: 14; v_call: TRBV28; clone_size: NA; d_call: NA
cdr3_aa: CASSLEDRGTNYGYTF; cdr3_nt: TGTGCCAGCAGCTTAGAGGACAGAGGAACTAACTATGGCTACACCTTC; j_call: TRBJ1-2; cdr3_length: 16; v_call: TRBV13; clone_size: NA; d_call: NA
cdr3_aa: CASSYSSVNTEAFF; cdr3_nt: TGTGCCAGCAGTTACTCCTCAGTGAACACTGAAGCTTTCTTT; j_call: TRBJ1-1; cdr3_length: 14; v_call: TRBV6-5; clone_size: NA; d_call: NA
cdr3_aa: CASSPWGGNEQFF; cdr3_nt: TGTGCCAGCAGTCCCTGGGGGGGGAATGAGCAGTTCTTC; j_call: TRBJ2-1; cdr3_length: 13; v_call: TRBV12-3/TRBV12-4; clone_size: NA; d_call: TRBD2
cdr3_aa: CASTSGQGRSPLHF; cdr3_nt: TGTGCCAGCACCAGCGGGCAGGGACGATCACCCCTCCACTTT; j_call: TRBJ1-6; cdr3_length: 14; v_call: TRBV27; clone_size: NA; d_call: NA
cdr3_aa: CASSQRQAYEQYF; cdr3_nt: TGTGCCAGCTCACAGAGACAAGCCTACGAGCAGTACTTC; j_call: TRBJ2-7; cdr3_length: 13; v_call: TRBV18; clone_size: NA; d_call: NA
cdr3_aa: CASSQGQNYGYTF; cdr3_nt: TGTGCCAGCAGCCAGGGACAAAATTATGGCTACACCTTC; j_call: TRBJ1-2; cdr3_length: 13; v_call: TRBV3-1/TRBV3-2; clone_size: once; d_call: NA
cdr3_aa: CASSQGFLAGGSQETQYF; cdr3_nt: TGTGCCAGCAGCCAAGGTTTCCTAGCGGGAGGTAGTCAAGAGACCCAGTACTTC; j_call: TRBJ2-5; cdr3_length: 18; v_call: TRBV3-1/TRBV3-2; clone_size: NA; d_call: TRBD2
cdr3_aa: CATQRGAEYNEQFF; cdr3_nt: TGTGCCACCCAGCGGGGGGCGGAGTACAATGAGCAGTTCTTC; j_call: TRBJ2-1; cdr3_length: 14; v_call: TRBV2; clone_size: NA; d_call: TRBD2
cdr3_aa: CASSVIAEETQYF; cdr3_nt: TGTGCCAGCAGTGTAATAGCGGAAGAGACCCAGTACTTC; j_call: TRBJ2-5; cdr3_length: 13; v_call: TRBV2; clone_size: NA; d_call: NA
cdr3_aa: CASSLVGTSTDTQYF; cdr3_nt: TGCGCCAGCAGCCTTGTCGGGACTAGCACAGATACGCAGTATTTT; j_call: TRBJ2-3; cdr3_length: 15; v_call: TRBV4-1; clone_size: NA; d_call: NA
cdr3_aa: CASSNGQGFEQFF; cdr3_nt: TGTGCCAGCAGTAACGGACAGGGTTTTGAGCAGTTCTTC; j_call: TRBJ2-1; cdr3_length: 13; v_call: TRBV12-3/TRBV12-4; clone_size: NA; d_call: TRBD1
cdr3_aa: CATSSATPGTQYF; cdr3_nt: TGTGCCACCAGTTCAGCCACCCCAGGGACCCAGTACTTC; j_call: TRBJ2-5; cdr3_length: 13; v_call: TRBV24-1; clone_size: few; d_call: NA
cdr3_aa: CASSERLAPTDTQYF; cdr3_nt: TGTGCCAGCAGTGAGCGACTAGCGCCCACAGATACGCAGTATTTT; j_call: TRBJ2-3; cdr3_length: 15; v_call: TRBV2; clone_size: NA; d_call: TRBD2